This T cell receptor beta chain came from a study of cytomegalovirus exposure and HLA in healthy donors. This clone came up a few times. This CDR3 is 13 amino acids long. Per germline, CDR1 SGDLS and CDR2 YYNGEE. V lost 0 bases to trimming and J lost 0 bases, with 2 bases between them. PCR employed 60 Vbeta and 13 Jbeta primers. The method was immunoSEQ multiplex PCR; TCRdb's version includes in-frame clones alone and lacks a portion of them. The sample has approximately 78,000 clones; approximately 70% are singletons. This sequence was found in a man aged 40-49 years in good health and CMV-seropositive. Sequencing was carried out using PBMCs. The genes are TRBV9 and TRBJ2-3; D is unresolved. In DNA form, the CDR3 reads TGTGCCAGCAGCGTAGTAAGCACAGATACGCAGTATTTT. Translated: CASSVVSTDTQYF.